The entry below describes one T cell receptor (beta chain). PCR was performed a second time for roughly 7 to 12 cycles using a sample-barcoded 5' primer and a J-beta primer mix. TCRdb recomputed calls from the 5' RACE reads with MiXCR, one row per CDR3 protein. The sample holds 650,000 to 1,000,000 distinct CDR3 sequences, 35% to 40% seen once. This sample is drawn from a study of blood T cells in healthy people across ages. About the study: About one barcoded beta molecule per two T cells came from capture by template switching.

The germline V gene has CDR1 MNHEY and CDR2 SVGEGT. This CDR3 has 18 residues. After removal of 3 bases from V and 0 bases from J, the junction contained 10 bases not matched to a gene. Each sample yielded at least 5.5 micrograms of PBMC total RNA. The material sequenced was blood. The sequence came from a man aged 18 to 35 in good health. V usage is TRBV6-2 or TRBV6-3 and J usage is TRBJ2-1, with 8 bases aligning to TRBD2. In DNA, the CDR3 is TGTGCCAGCAGTTATCTCTCAGGTAGCGGGGTCTCCTACAATGAGCAGTTCTTC. It codes for CASSYLSGSGVSYNEQFF.